Listed below are T cell receptor beta chains from one sample, sequenced in a study of PD-1 blockade in classical Hodgkin lymphoma. The assay was immunoSEQ multiplex PCR, and TCRdb's table has in-frame clones only and misses some. The table has 35,000 or so clones, just over 75% seen once. Sequences were derived from peripheral blood mononuclear cells (PBMCs), sampled before the second cycle of nivolumab. These receptors all stem from a human donor with classical Hodgkin lymphoma. Each CDR3 is given with its conserved first and last residue. Each record gives: D gene, J gene, V gene, clone size, CDR3 DNA, CDR3 protein. The D gene is left open where the match is weak. Not all rows give a size; the values are once, few, many and, for expanded clones, a class.

d_call: TRBD1
j_call: TRBJ1-4
v_call: TRBV4-3
clone_size: .
cdr3_nt: TGCGCCAGCAGCCAAGAACAGGGGATGATTGGTAATGAAAAACTGTTTTTT
cdr3_aa: CASSQEQGMIGNEKLFF

d_call: .
j_call: TRBJ2-7
v_call: TRBV5-8
clone_size: few
cdr3_nt: TGTGCCAGCAGCTTGATACGGCCCGGCGAGCAGTACTTC
cdr3_aa: CASSLIRPGEQYF

d_call: .
j_call: TRBJ1-1
v_call: TRBV7-9
clone_size: .
cdr3_nt: TGTGCCAGCAGCCCCCCCGGCGGTCCGAACACTGAAGCTTTCTTT
cdr3_aa: CASSPPGGPNTEAFF

d_call: .
j_call: TRBJ1-2
v_call: TRBV6-6
clone_size: .
cdr3_nt: TGTGCCAGCAGTTACCTTCCTTTGCCTAGTTATGGCTACACCTTC
cdr3_aa: CASSYLPLPSYGYTF

d_call: .
j_call: TRBJ1-5
v_call: TRBV5-1
clone_size: .
cdr3_nt: TGCGCCAGCAGCTTGGCCGGGGACAATCAGCCCCAGCATTTT
cdr3_aa: CASSLAGDNQPQHF

d_call: .
j_call: TRBJ1-5
v_call: TRBV7-2
clone_size: .
cdr3_nt: TGTGCCAGCAGCTTACGGGGGAACTCAGGGCCCCAGCATTTT
cdr3_aa: CASSLRGNSGPQHF

d_call: .
j_call: TRBJ2-2
v_call: TRBV19
clone_size: .
cdr3_nt: TGTGCCAGTAGTACCCCCCTCCAGGGGTGGTGGACCGGGGAGCTGTTTTTT
cdr3_aa: CASSTPLQGWWTGELFF

d_call: .
j_call: TRBJ1-2
v_call: TRBV6-6
clone_size: .
cdr3_nt: TGTGCCAGCAGTTACGACGGACCCTTTGGTGGCTACACCTTC
cdr3_aa: CASSYDGPFGGYTF

d_call: .
j_call: TRBJ1-6
v_call: TRBV2
clone_size: .
cdr3_nt: TGTGCCAGCAGCTTCGAAGGGGCACGAAATAATTCACCCCTCCACTTT
cdr3_aa: CASSFEGARNNSPLHF

d_call: TRBD2
j_call: TRBJ2-2
v_call: TRBV5-1
clone_size: once
cdr3_nt: TGCGCCAGCAGCTTGGAAGTTAGCGGGAGCACCGGGGAGCTGTTTTTT
cdr3_aa: CASSLEVSGSTGELFF

d_call: TRBD1
j_call: TRBJ2-6
v_call: TRBV5-6
clone_size: few
cdr3_nt: TGTGCCAGCAGCTCTGGACAGGCCCACTCTGGGGCCAACGTCCTGACTTTC
cdr3_aa: CASSSGQAHSGANVLTF

d_call: .
j_call: TRBJ2-5
v_call: TRBV10-3
clone_size: .
cdr3_nt: TGTGCCATCAGTGAGTCTGTTGGGGAGACCCAGTACTTC
cdr3_aa: CAISESVGETQYF

d_call: .
j_call: TRBJ2-5
v_call: TRBV5-1
clone_size: .
cdr3_nt: TGCGCCAGCAGCGGACGAGGGGCCCAAGAGACCCAGTACTTC
cdr3_aa: CASSGRGAQETQYF

d_call: .
j_call: TRBJ1-1
v_call: TRBV5-1
clone_size: .
cdr3_nt: TGCGCCAGCAGGACCGACACGGGAACGACTGAAGCTTTCTTT
cdr3_aa: CASRTDTGTTEAFF

d_call: TRBD2
j_call: TRBJ2-5
v_call: TRBV7-3
clone_size: .
cdr3_nt: TGTGCCAGCAGCCCGAATAGCGGGGTAAATCTAGAGACCCAGTACTTC
cdr3_aa: CASSPNSGVNLETQYF

d_call: .
j_call: TRBJ2-3
v_call: TRBV7-3
clone_size: .
cdr3_nt: TGTGCCAGCAGCTCACGACAGGGAGGTCCCCAAGATACGCAGTATTTT
cdr3_aa: CASSSRQGGPQDTQYF

d_call: .
j_call: TRBJ1-2
v_call: TRBV4-1
clone_size: .
cdr3_nt: TGCGCCAGCAGCCAAGGCGTGGGGGAGTCATATGGCTACACCTTC
cdr3_aa: CASSQGVGESYGYTF

d_call: .
j_call: TRBJ2-5
v_call: TRBV11-2
clone_size: .
cdr3_nt: TGTGCCAGCAGCTTACGGGAGACCCAGTACTTC
cdr3_aa: CASSLRETQYF

d_call: .
j_call: TRBJ1-1
v_call: TRBV21-1
clone_size: few
cdr3_nt: TGTGCCAGCAGCACGGACAGGCGGCGGACCGGGGCTTTCTTT
cdr3_aa: CASSTDRRRTGAFF

d_call: .
j_call: TRBJ2-5
v_call: TRBV30
clone_size: .
cdr3_nt: TGTGCCTGGAGTGTACGAGGAGTCGCGGAGACCCAGTACTTC
cdr3_aa: CAWSVRGVAETQYF

d_call: TRBD1
j_call: TRBJ1-1
v_call: TRBV4-3
clone_size: .
cdr3_nt: TGCGCCAGCAGCCGAGTGGGACAGGGCGTACCTGAAGCTTTCTTT
cdr3_aa: CASSRVGQGVPEAFF

d_call: TRBD2
j_call: TRBJ2-3
v_call: TRBV18
clone_size: .
cdr3_nt: TGTGCCAGCTCACTTCGGACTAGCGGGGGCACAGATACGCAGTATTTT
cdr3_aa: CASSLRTSGGTDTQYF

d_call: .
j_call: TRBJ2-7
v_call: TRBV9
clone_size: .
cdr3_nt: TGTGCCAGCAGCGTAGGGGCGACGGCCACCTACGAGCAGTACTTC
cdr3_aa: CASSVGATATYEQYF

d_call: TRBD1
j_call: TRBJ1-1
v_call: TRBV5-5
clone_size: .
cdr3_nt: TGTGCCAGCAGCTTCGACAGGGATGGTTGGAATGAAGCTTTCTTT
cdr3_aa: CASSFDRDGWNEAFF

d_call: TRBD2
j_call: TRBJ2-6
v_call: TRBV4-3
clone_size: .
cdr3_nt: TGCGCCAGCAGCCAAACCCCGGGACTAGCGGGGGTAAGAGGGGCCAACGTCCTGACTTTC
cdr3_aa: CASSQTPGLAGVRGANVLTF

d_call: TRBD1
j_call: TRBJ1-1
v_call: TRBV19
clone_size: .
cdr3_nt: TGTGCCAGTAGTATCCTCCCGGGACAGGGGTCTAACACTGAAGCTTTCTTT
cdr3_aa: CASSILPGQGSNTEAFF

d_call: .
j_call: TRBJ1-1
v_call: TRBV11-3
clone_size: .
cdr3_nt: TGTGCCAGCAGCTTAGATGGGATGAACACTGAAGCTTTCTTT
cdr3_aa: CASSLDGMNTEAFF

d_call: .
j_call: TRBJ1-3
v_call: TRBV7-2
clone_size: once
cdr3_nt: TGTGCCAGCAGCTTAGATAGCTCTGGAAACACCATATATTTT
cdr3_aa: CASSLDSSGNTIYF

d_call: .
j_call: TRBJ2-4
v_call: TRBV11-3
clone_size: once
cdr3_nt: TGTGCCAGCAGCTGGGGCACGCTCACCTTAGCCAAAAACATTCAGTACTTC
cdr3_aa: CASSWGTLTLAKNIQYF

d_call: .
j_call: TRBJ2-3
v_call: TRBV11-1
clone_size: .
cdr3_nt: TGTGCCAGCAGCGGGATTCTTAGCACAGATACGCAGTATTTT
cdr3_aa: CASSGILSTDTQYF

d_call: .
j_call: TRBJ2-7
v_call: TRBV7-2
clone_size: .
cdr3_nt: TGTGCCAGCAGCTTAGCCCAAAATGAACACGAGCAGTACTTC
cdr3_aa: CASSLAQNEHEQYF

d_call: TRBD1
j_call: TRBJ2-3
v_call: TRBV4-3
clone_size: .
cdr3_nt: TGCGCCAGCAGCCAAGAAGGACAGGGGTCAAGCACAGATACGCAGTATTTT
cdr3_aa: CASSQEGQGSSTDTQYF

d_call: TRBD1
j_call: TRBJ2-3
v_call: TRBV9
clone_size: .
cdr3_nt: TGTGCCAGCAGCTGGGACAGGGGGACAGATACGCAGTATTTT
cdr3_aa: CASSWDRGTDTQYF

d_call: .
j_call: TRBJ2-1
v_call: TRBV11-2
clone_size: .
cdr3_nt: TGTGCCAGCAGCCTAATCGGCGCCAGCTCCTACAATGAGCAGTTCTTC
cdr3_aa: CASSLIGASSYNEQFF

d_call: .
j_call: TRBJ1-4
v_call: TRBV4-3
clone_size: .
cdr3_nt: TGCGCCAGCAGCCAAGATTTCTACGGAGGCGGTTATGAAAAACTGTTTTTT
cdr3_aa: CASSQDFYGGGYEKLFF

d_call: TRBD1
j_call: TRBJ1-2
v_call: TRBV5-4
clone_size: few
cdr3_nt: TGTGCCAGCAGCGTGACAGGGGGAGGCTATGGCTACACCTTC
cdr3_aa: CASSVTGGGYGYTF